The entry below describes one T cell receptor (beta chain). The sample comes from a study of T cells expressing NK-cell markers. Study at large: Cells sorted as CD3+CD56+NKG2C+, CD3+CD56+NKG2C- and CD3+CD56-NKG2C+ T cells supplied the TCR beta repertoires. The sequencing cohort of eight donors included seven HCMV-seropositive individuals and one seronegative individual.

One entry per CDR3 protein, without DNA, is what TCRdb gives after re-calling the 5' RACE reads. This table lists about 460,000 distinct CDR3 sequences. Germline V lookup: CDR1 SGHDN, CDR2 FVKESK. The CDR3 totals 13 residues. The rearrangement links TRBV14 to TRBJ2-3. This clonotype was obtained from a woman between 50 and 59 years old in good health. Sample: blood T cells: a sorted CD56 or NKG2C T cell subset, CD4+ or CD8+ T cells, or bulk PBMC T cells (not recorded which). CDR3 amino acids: CASSAASVDTQYF.